These 3 T cell receptor beta chains came from one sample sequenced in a study of T-cell memory formation after mild COVID-19. TCRdb ran MiXCR on the 5' RACE reads and lists one entry per CDR3 protein. This repertoire shows approximately 570,000 distinct CDR3 sequences, about a sixth found once; its top ten account for 9.5% to 15%. The source material was PBMCs or a T cell subset sorted from them (not recorded which). These receptors all stem from an adult woman who had mild COVID-19 (a few samples of this study predate the infection). Cell type and time point are not known.

This clonotype was detected many times. CDR3 sequence reads: CASSLAGALLGGYTF. In DNA form, the CDR3 reads TGTGCCAGCAGCTTAGCGGGGGCCCTACTGGGCGGCTACACCTTC. The chain carries TRBV7-9 and TRBJ1-2; perhaps TRBD1 as D (6 bases). This CDR3 region has 15 residues. The V end lost 0 bases, the J end lost 8 bases, and 16 bases lay between the germline ends. The germline V gene encodes CDR1 SEHNR and CDR2 FQNEAQ (reference sequence).

Only a few counts were recorded for this clonotype. The CDR3 nucleotides read TGTGCCAGCAGCGTAGGACAGAGTAATCAGCCCCAGCATTTT. This codes for CASSVGQSNQPQHF. The chain is built from TRBV9 and TRBJ1-5, with a tentative D call TRBD1 (5 bases). Trimming left V 0 bases short and J 4 bases short, with 8 bases between. The CDR3 length is 14 residues. Germline assignment: CDR1 SGDLS and CDR2 YYNGEE.

The J gene is TRBJ1-1, the V gene TRBV5-1, with TRBD1 matching 9 bases. Germline V gene sequence: CDR1 SGHRS, CDR2 YFSETQ. Losses at the gene ends were 3 bases for V and 0 bases for J; bases not matched to a gene: 3. The CDR3 is 15 residues long. CDR3 residues: CASSWGTGLNTEAFF. The DNA of the CDR3 is TGCGCCAGCAGCTGGGGGACAGGGTTGAACACTGAAGCTTTCTTT.